One and the same sample provided the 18 T cell receptor beta chains below, sequenced in a study of CD8+ T cells in alopecia areata. cDNA prepared by RNA extraction and subsequent reverse transcription served as the template for sequencing. Libraries were prepared by immunoSEQ multiplex PCR; TCRdb keeps only in-frame clonotypes and omits some of them. The sample lists hundreds of thousands of clones, roughly 66% occurring once. The treatment was: oral pan-JAK inhibitor, 5-10 mg twice daily. Sequenced material: CD4+ T cells sorted from blood, taken at approximately week 45, from a patient treated with tofacitinib. The receptors shown here come from a human donor with alopecia areata.

The CDR3 DNA sequence: TGTGCCAGCAGCGTAGCTACGGGAAATGAGCAGTTCTTC. Translated: CASSVATGNEQFF. This rearrangement joins TRBV9 to TRBJ2-1; a possible D gene is TRBD2 (5 bases). This CDR3 is 13 amino acids long. Per germline, CDR1 SGDLS and CDR2 YYNGEE. Trimming cost V 0 bases and J 7 bases, with 8 bases left between them.

V gene TRBV4-3 combines with J gene TRBJ1-1, with D maybe TRBD1 (5 bases). The germline gives CDR1 LGHNA, CDR2 YSLEER. This CDR3 contains 18 residues. The V gene lost 4 bases and the J gene lost 1 base, with 22 bases spanning the gap. The CDR3: CASSPSFLSGHSNTEAFF. The CDR3 DNA sequence: TGCGCCAGCAGCCCCTCATTCCTAAGCGGACATTCGAACACTGAAGCTTTCTTT.

This clone has a handful of counts. The chain carries TRBV29-1 and TRBJ2-1; possibly TRBD1 or TRBD2 for D (5 bases each). Germline-derived CDR1 and CDR2 are SQVTM and ANQGSEA. Trimming cost V 4 bases and J 9 bases, with 13 bases left between them. CDR3 length: 12 amino acids. DNA for the CDR3: TGCAGCGTTGCGGTAGGGGAGCGTGAGCAGTTCTTC. Its protein is CSVAVGEREQFF.

There are a few counts of this clone. This sequence joins TRBV29-1 and TRBJ2-7, with 10 bases aligning to TRBD1. The trim removed 8 bases at V and 5 bases at J, leaving 9 bases unmatched. Germline V lookup: CDR1 SQVTM, CDR2 ANQGSEA. CDR3 length: 13 residues. CDR3 sequence reads: CSPRTGGRHEQYF. CDR3 DNA sequence: TGCAGCCCTCGGACAGGGGGACGACACGAGCAGTACTTC.

The chain combines TRBV19 with TRBJ1-5, with no clear D. The CDR3 spans 11 residues. Germline V lookup: CDR1 LNHDA, CDR2 SQIVND (reference sequence). Trimming left V 11 bases short and J 4 bases short, with 9 bases between. The CDR3 DNA reads as TGTGCCTCGGGTTTTAATCAGCCCCAGCATTTT. It yields the protein CASGFNQPQHF.

V is TRBV15 and J is TRBJ2-7; perhaps D is TRBD1 or TRBD2 (5 bases each). Germline values: CDR1 LNHNV, CDR2 YYDKDF (reference sequence). This CDR3 region has 14 residues. The V gene lost 3 bases and the J gene lost 3 bases, with 12 bases spanning the gap. The CDR3 spells CATSRTGTGYEQYF. The CDR3 nucleotides are TGTGCCACCAGCAGGACCGGGACGGGCTACGAGCAGTACTTC.

This clone showed up just a few times. V and J are TRBV29-1 and TRBJ2-7, with 7 bases lining up with TRBD1. The CDR3 is made up of 13 amino acids. Germline CDR1 and CDR2: SQVTM and ANQGSEA. The V and J ends lost 3 bases and 5 bases, in that order; junction bases with no gene match: 7. CDR3 in DNA: TGCAGCGTTGAGGACCGGGGACAGAACGAGCAGTACTTC. Translated: CSVEDRGQNEQYF.

The chain has TRBV10-3 and TRBJ2-7; D is unclear. Trimming cost V 3 bases and J 3 bases, with 12 bases left between them. This CDR3 comprises 14 residues. Germline V gene sequence: CDR1 ENHRY, CDR2 SYGVKD. CDR3 region: CAISDPPEFYEQYF. The CDR3 DNA reads as TGTGCCATCAGTGACCCACCGGAGTTCTACGAGCAGTACTTC.

This chain links TRBV27 with TRBJ1-2; the D is unclear. CDR3 length: 13 residues. Germline V gene lookup returns CDR1 MNHEY and CDR2 SMNVEV (reference sequence). Deletions cut 0 bases from V and 2 bases from J, with 4 bases between. The CDR3 loop reads CASSLSGNYGYTF. The DNA of the CDR3 is TGTGCCAGCAGTTTATCAGGGAACTATGGCTACACCTTC.

This clone has a handful of counts. The CDR3 sequence: CASSWTGGEETQYF. The CDR3 coding sequence is TGTGCCAGCAGCTGGACAGGGGGCGAAGAGACCCAGTACTTC. The V gene is TRBV7-2, the J gene TRBJ2-5, with 11 bases fitting TRBD1. CDR1 and CDR2 from the germline V gene are SGHTA and FQGNSA. This CDR3 contains 14 residues. V trimming: 4 bases; J trimming: 3 bases; junction bases outside the gene matches: 1.

This clone turned up a few times. This rearrangement joins TRBV5-6 to TRBJ1-1; D possibly corresponds to TRBD1 (6 bases). The CDR3 spans 14 residues. CDR1 SGHDT and CDR2 YYEEEE come from the germline V gene. V gave up 4 bases and J gave up 5 bases, with 15 bases separating them. Here the CDR3 reads CASSRMGARTEAFF. DNA of the CDR3: TGTGCCAGCAGCCGTATGGGGGCGCGGACTGAAGCTTTCTTT.

This clone was picked up a small number of times. The chain carries TRBV14 and TRBJ2-1; D not resolved. CDR3 length: 13 residues. V shed 4 bases and J shed 5 bases, with 9 bases lying between them. The germline CDR1 and CDR2 sequences are SGHDN and FVKESK. The CDR3 sequence is CASSLRGDNEQFF. In nucleotides, the CDR3 is TGTGCCAGCAGCCTAAGAGGCGACAATGAGCAGTTCTTC.

V gene TRBV29-1 combines with J gene TRBJ1-1; tentatively, D is TRBD1 (6 bases). Germline V lookup: CDR1 SQVTM, CDR2 ANQGSEA. The CDR3 runs to 14 residues. V lost 7 bases and J lost 4, with 19 bases in between. The CDR3 sequence is CSGETGLGSTEAFF. The CDR3 DNA sequence: TGCAGCGGGGAGACAGGTTTAGGCTCCACTGAAGCTTTCTTT. The entire variable domain, with the rest obtained from reference TRBV29-1 and TRBJ1-1, is as follows: SAVISQKPSRDICQRGTSLTIQCQVDSQVTMMFWYRQQPGQSLTLIATANQGSEATYESGFVIDKFPISRPNLTFSTLTVSNMSPEDSSIYLCSGETGLGSTEAFFGQGTRLTVV.

V and J are TRBV29-1 and TRBJ1-2, with TRBD1 matching over 8 bases. Germline V gene lookup returns CDR1 SQVTM and CDR2 ANQGSEA. Germline trimming cut 4 bases from V and 8 bases from J; bases unmatched to any gene: 9. The CDR3 consists of 13 residues. For the CDR3, the DNA is TGCAGCGTTGGTGACAGGGGCGCGTCGGGCTACACCTTC. Translating gives CSVGDRGASGYTF.

The chain is built from TRBV27 and TRBJ2-7, with 9 bases identical to TRBD1. The J segment lost 2 bases and the V segment lost 10 bases, leaving 12 bases of the junction unmatched. CDR1 and CDR2 (germline): MNHEY, SMNVEV (reference sequence). The CDR3 spans 15 residues. CDR3 in DNA: TGTGCCATCAAAGAACAGGACAGGGGTACCTACGAGCAGTACTTC. Its protein is CAIKEQDRGTYEQYF.

Concerning this clone: Additional DNA sequences in this sample encode the identical CDR3. The chain is built from TRBV11-2 and TRBJ2-2, with 7 positions matching TRBD1. The germline CDR1 and CDR2 sequences are SGHAT and FQNNGV. The J segment lost 2 bases and the V segment lost 5 bases, leaving 2 bases of the junction unmatched. The CDR3 has 14 amino acids. CDR3 sequence: CASSRDRNTGELFF. The CDR3, as DNA: TGTGCCAGCAGCCGGGACAGAAACACCGGGGAGCTGTTTTTT.

This clone was seen just once. The chain joins TRBV29-1 to TRBJ2-7; 10 bases are a match to TRBD2. The J segment lost 7 bases and the V segment lost 2 bases, leaving 8 bases of the junction unmatched. Germline CDR1 SQVTM, CDR2 ANQGSEA. This CDR3 has 14 amino acids. The CDR3 DNA is TGCAGCGTTGAACCAGCGGGGGGGCCGAGAGAGCAGTACTTC. Residues: CSVEPAGGPREQYF.

The V call is TRBV29-1, the J call TRBJ1-5; D unclear. The length of the CDR3 is 14 residues. Germline values: CDR1 SQVTM, CDR2 ANQGSEA. The V and J ends lost 7 bases and 2 bases respectively, with 15 bases between them. Here the CDR3 reads CSATLSEGNQPQHF. DNA for the CDR3: TGCAGCGCCACCTTGTCGGAGGGCAATCAGCCCCAGCATTTT.